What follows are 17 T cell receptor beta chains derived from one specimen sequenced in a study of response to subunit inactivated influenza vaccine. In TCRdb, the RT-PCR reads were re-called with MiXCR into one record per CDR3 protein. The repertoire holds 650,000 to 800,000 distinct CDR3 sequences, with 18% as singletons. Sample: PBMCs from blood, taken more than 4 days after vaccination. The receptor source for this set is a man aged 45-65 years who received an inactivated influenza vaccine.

DNA for the CDR3: TGTGCCAGCGGCGGACAGGGGTTTGGGGCCAACGTCCTGACTTTC. Protein product: CASGGQGFGANVLTF. The V call is TRBV7-8, the J call TRBJ2-6; 9 nucleotides match TRBD1. Trimming took 8 bases from V and 3 from J; bases not matched to a gene: 5. The CDR3 totals 15 residues. Looked up from germline, CDR1 is SGHVS and CDR2 is FQNEAQ.

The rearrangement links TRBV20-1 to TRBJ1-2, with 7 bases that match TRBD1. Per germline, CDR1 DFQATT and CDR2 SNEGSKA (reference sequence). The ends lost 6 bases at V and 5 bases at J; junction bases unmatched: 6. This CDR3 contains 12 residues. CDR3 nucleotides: TGCAGTGCCCAGGGGGGGAGGTATGGCTACACCTTC. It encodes CSAQGGRYGYTF.

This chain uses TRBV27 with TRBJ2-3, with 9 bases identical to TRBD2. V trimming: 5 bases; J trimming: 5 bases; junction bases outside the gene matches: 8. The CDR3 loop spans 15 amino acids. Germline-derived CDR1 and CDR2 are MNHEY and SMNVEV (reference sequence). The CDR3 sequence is CASSILAGSGDTQYF. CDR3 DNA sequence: TGTGCCAGCAGTATTCTAGCGGGATCGGGAGATACGCAGTATTTT.

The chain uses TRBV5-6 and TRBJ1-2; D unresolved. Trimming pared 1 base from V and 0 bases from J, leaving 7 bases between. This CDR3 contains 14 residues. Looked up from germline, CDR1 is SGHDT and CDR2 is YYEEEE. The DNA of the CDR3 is TGTGCCAGCAGCTTGACGTTAGCTAACTATGGCTACACCTTC. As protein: CASSLTLANYGYTF.

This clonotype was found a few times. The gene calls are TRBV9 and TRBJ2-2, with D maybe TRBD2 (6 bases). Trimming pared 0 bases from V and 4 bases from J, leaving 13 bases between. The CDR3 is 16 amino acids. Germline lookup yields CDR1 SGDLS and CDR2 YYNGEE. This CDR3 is CASSVGVGGFTGELFF. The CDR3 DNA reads TGTGCCAGCAGCGTAGGGGTGGGAGGATTCACCGGGGAGCTGTTTTTT. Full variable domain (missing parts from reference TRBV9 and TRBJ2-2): DSGVTQTPKHLITATGQRVTLRCSPRSGDLSVYWYQQSLDQGLQFLIQYYNGEERAKGNILERFSAQQFPDLHSELNLSSLELGDSALYFCASSVGVGGFTGELFFGEGSRLTVL.

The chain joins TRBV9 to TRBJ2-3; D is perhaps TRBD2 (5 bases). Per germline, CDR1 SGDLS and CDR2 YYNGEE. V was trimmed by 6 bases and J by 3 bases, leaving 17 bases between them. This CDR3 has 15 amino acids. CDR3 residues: CASTPLAGGTDTQYF. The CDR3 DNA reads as TGTGCCAGCACCCCCCTTGCGGGCGGGACAGATACGCAGTATTTT.

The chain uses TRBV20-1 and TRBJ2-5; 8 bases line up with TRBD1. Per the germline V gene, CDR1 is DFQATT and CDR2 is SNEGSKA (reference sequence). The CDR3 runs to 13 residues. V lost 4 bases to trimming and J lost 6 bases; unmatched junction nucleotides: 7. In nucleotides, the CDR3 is TGCAGTGCTATCTCAGGGGGCGAGAAGACCCAGTACTTC. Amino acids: CSAISGGEKTQYF.

CDR3: CASSQDVGGSYYEQYF. DNA for the CDR3: TGCGCCAGCAGCCAAGATGTGGGGGGCTCCTACTACGAGCAGTACTTC. This chain links TRBV4-3 with TRBJ2-7; perhaps D is TRBD1 or TRBD2 (6 bases each). From germline, CDR1 is LGHNA and CDR2 YSLEER. CDR3 length: 16 residues. V was trimmed by 0 bases and J by 3 bases, leaving 15 bases between them.

The CDR3 sequence is CASSIAVNEQFF. The CDR3, as DNA: TGTGCCAGCAGTATAGCGGTCAATGAGCAGTTCTTC. The V and J genes are TRBV7-6 and TRBJ2-1; a possible D gene is TRBD2 (6 bases). The CDR3 has 12 amino acids. From germline, CDR1 is SGHVS and CDR2 FNYEAQ. Trimming took 6 bases from V and 6 from J, leaving 9 bases between them. The full variable domain, completed using reference TRBV7-6 and TRBJ2-1, is GAGVSQSPRYKVTKRGQDVALRCDPISGHVSLYWYRQALGQGPEFLTYFNYEAQQDKSGLPNDRFSAERPEGSISTLTIQRTEQRDSAMYRCASSIAVNEQFFGPGTRLTVL.

In DNA form, the CDR3 reads TGTGCCATCAGTGAGTCGCCGGGACAGGGTGGGGATGAGCAGTTCTTC. Amino acid sequence: CAISESPGQGGDEQFF. J is TRBJ2-1 and V is TRBV10-3; TRBD1 aligns across 9 bases. CDR1 ENHRY and CDR2 SYGVKD come from the germline V gene. The CDR3 is 16 amino acids. With V trimmed by 0 bases and J by 8 bases, 8 bases remained unmatched.

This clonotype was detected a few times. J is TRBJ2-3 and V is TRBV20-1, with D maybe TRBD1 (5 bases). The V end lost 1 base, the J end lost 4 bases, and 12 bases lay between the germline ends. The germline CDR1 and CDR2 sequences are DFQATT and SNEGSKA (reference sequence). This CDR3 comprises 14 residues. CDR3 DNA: TGCAGTGCTAGAGTGGACACCGCACCAGATACGCAGTATTTT. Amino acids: CSARVDTAPDTQYF.

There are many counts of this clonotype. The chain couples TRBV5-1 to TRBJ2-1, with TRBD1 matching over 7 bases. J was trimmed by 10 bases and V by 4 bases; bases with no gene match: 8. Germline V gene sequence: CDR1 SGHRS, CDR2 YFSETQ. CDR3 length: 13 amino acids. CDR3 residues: CASSEWDSGEQFF. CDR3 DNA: TGCGCCAGCAGCGAATGGGACAGTGGGGAGCAGTTCTTC.

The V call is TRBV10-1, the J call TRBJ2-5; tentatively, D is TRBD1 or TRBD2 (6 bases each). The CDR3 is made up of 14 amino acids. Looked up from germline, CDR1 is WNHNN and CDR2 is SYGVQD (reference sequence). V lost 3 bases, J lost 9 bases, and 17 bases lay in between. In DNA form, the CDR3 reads TGCGCCAGCAGTGAACCGGACAGTCCGGGGGCCCAGTACTTC. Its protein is CASSEPDSPGAQYF.

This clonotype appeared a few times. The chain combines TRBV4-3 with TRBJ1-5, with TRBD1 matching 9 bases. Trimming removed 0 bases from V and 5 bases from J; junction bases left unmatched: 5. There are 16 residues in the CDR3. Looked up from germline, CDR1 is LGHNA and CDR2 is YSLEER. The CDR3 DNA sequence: TGCGCCAGCAGCCAAGAAGTAGGACAGGGGCATCAGCCCCAGCATTTT. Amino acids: CASSQEVGQGHQPQHF.

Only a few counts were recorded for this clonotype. The CDR3 coding sequence is TGTGCCAGCAGTTCAGGGCGGGGACTGTACGGTACGCAGTATTTT. Its translation is CASSSGRGLYGTQYF. This chain connects TRBV7-2 to TRBJ2-3; D may be TRBD2 (6 bases). The length of the CDR3 is 15 residues. The germline CDR1 and CDR2 sequences are SGHTA and FQGNSA. Between the trimmed V and J ends, which lost 6 bases and 8 bases, there was a span of 21 bases.

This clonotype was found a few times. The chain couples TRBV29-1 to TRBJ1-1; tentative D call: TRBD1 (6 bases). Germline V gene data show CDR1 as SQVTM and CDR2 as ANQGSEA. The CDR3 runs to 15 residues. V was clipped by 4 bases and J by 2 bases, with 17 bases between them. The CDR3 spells CSVGIGGGGNTEAFF. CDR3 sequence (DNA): TGCAGCGTTGGAATAGGGGGGGGAGGAAACACTGAAGCTTTCTTT.

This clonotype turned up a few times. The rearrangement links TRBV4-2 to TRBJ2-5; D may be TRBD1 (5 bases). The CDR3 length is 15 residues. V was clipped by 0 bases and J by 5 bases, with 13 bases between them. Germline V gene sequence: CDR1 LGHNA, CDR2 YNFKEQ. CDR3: CASSQEGWGWETQYF. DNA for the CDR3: TGTGCCAGCAGCCAAGAAGGGTGGGGCTGGGAGACCCAGTACTTC.